The 17 T cell receptor beta chains reported below all come from one sample, sequenced in a study of post-analysis software for immune sequencing data. Findings and limits, study-wide: TRBV segments more frequent in patients than in controls numbered five and included TRBV5-6, TRBV5-1 and TRBV20-1.

The authors incorporated unique molecular identifiers into the TCR beta cDNA libraries. One entry per CDR3 protein, called by TCRdb with MiXCR from the PCR reads. The sample yields 740,000 or so distinct CDR3 sequences, approximately 57% seen once. These TCRs' antigens remain unknown. The specimen sequenced was blood. The receptors were gathered from a girl between 10 and 17 years old with multiple sclerosis.

The chain is built from TRBV7-8 and TRBJ1-1, with 11 nucleotides matching TRBD1. Per germline, CDR1 SGHVS and CDR2 FQNEAQ. This CDR3 spans 16 amino acids. Trimming at V came to 3 bases and at J to 1 base, leaving 4 bases not matched to a gene. DNA of the CDR3: TGTGCCAGCAGCTTCCGGGACAGGGGGAAGAACACTGAAGCTTTCTTT. It encodes CASSFRDRGKNTEAFF.

This clonotype has a handful of counts. The chain couples TRBV29-1 to TRBJ2-3; D gene unclear. Germline loops: CDR1 SQVTM, CDR2 ANQGSEA. The V gene lost 7 bases and the J gene lost 5 bases, with 13 bases spanning the gap. The CDR3 is made up of 12 amino acids. The CDR3 reads CSASRRVDTQYF. The DNA for the CDR3 is TGCAGCGCTTCCCGTCGGGTAGATACGCAGTATTTT.

This clonotype was found a few times. This chain connects TRBV5-1 to TRBJ2-5; 15 nucleotides match TRBD2. The CDR3 loop spans 15 amino acids. V shed 4 bases and J 5 bases; nucleotides not matched to a gene: 3. Germline CDR1 SGHRS, CDR2 YFSETQ. The CDR3 DNA is TGCGCCAGCAGCGGAGGGACTAGCGGGAGGGAGACCCAGTACTTC. This translates into CASSGGTSGRETQYF. Using reference TRBV5-1 and TRBJ2-5 for the parts outside the CDR3, the full variable domain is KAGVTQTPRYLIKTRGQQVTLSCSPISGHRSVSWYQQTPGQGLQFLFEYFSETQRNKGNFPGRFSGRQFSNSRSEMNVSTLELGDSALYLCASSGGTSGRETQYFGPGTRLLVL.

Concerning this clonotype: This may arise from a read error, as a much more abundant clone is one base away. The chain couples TRBV12-3 or TRBV12-4 to TRBJ2-3, with TRBD2 matching over 12 bases. This CDR3 comprises 22 residues. The CDR3 region has the DNA TGTGCCAGCAGTTTGGGGCCTCTTGGCAGGGCCCTAGCGGGAGGGCCGCCAGATGCGCAGTATTTT. Translation: CASSLGPLGRALAGGPPDAQYF.

The genes are TRBV20-1 and TRBJ2-5, with 7 bases identical to TRBD2. With 5 bases clipped from V and 11 bases from J, the junction kept 14 bases outside the gene matches. The CDR3 has 13 amino acids. Germline CDR1 is DFQATT and CDR2 is SNEGSKA (reference sequence). CDR3 in DNA: TGCAGTGCTCCAGGACTAGAGCGTAGGGAGCAGTACTTC. Translating gives CSAPGLERREQYF.

The chain has TRBV29-1 and TRBJ1-1; D may be TRBD1 (5 bases). The CDR3 runs 14 residues. V lost 2 bases, J lost 2 bases, and 12 bases lay in between. Germline V gene sequence: CDR1 SQVTM, CDR2 ANQGSEA. CDR3 bases: TGCAGCGTTGAATCGGGGCTCGCAAACACTGAAGCTTTCTTT. Its protein product is CSVESGLANTEAFF.

This clonotype was found a few times. This rearrangement joins TRBV20-1 to TRBJ2-1; no firm D call. Trimming pared 2 bases from V and 4 bases from J, leaving 12 bases between. CDR3 length: 14 residues. Germline V gene data show CDR1 as DFQATT and CDR2 as SNEGSKA (reference sequence). The CDR3 region is CSARRSGSYNEQFF. The CDR3 DNA follows: TGCAGTGCTAGACGGTCCGGGTCTTACAATGAGCAGTTCTTC.

The chain recombines TRBV21-1 with TRBJ2-7. TRBV21-1 is noted as a pseudogene. CDR3 size: 14 residues. The CDR3 DNA is TGTGCCAGCAGCAAAGAAGGCCGGAGATACGAGCAGTACTTC. This codes for CASSKEGRRYEQYF.

The chain couples TRBV7-3 to TRBJ1-1; TRBD1 matches 7 bases. Germline loops: CDR1 SGHTA, CDR2 FQGTGA. The CDR3 extends over 13 amino acids. The ends lost 5 bases at V and 3 bases at J; junction bases unmatched: 3. The CDR3 loop reads CASSTTGDTEAFF. CDR3 sequence (DNA): TGTGCCAGCAGCACCACAGGGGACACTGAAGCTTTCTTT. Variable domain in full (rest from reference TRBV7-3 and TRBJ1-1): GAGVSQTPSNKVTEKGKYVELRCDPISGHTALYWYRQSLGQGPEFLIYFQGTGAADDSGLPNDRFFAVRPEGSVSTLKIQRTERGDSAVYLCASSTTGDTEAFFGQGTRLTVV.

The chain couples TRBV6-1 to TRBJ1-1; D might be TRBD1 (6 bases). Per germline, CDR1 MNHNS and CDR2 SASEGT. The CDR3 contains 17 residues. The ends were cut back, 5 bases at V and 3 bases at J, with 22 bases in the middle. As DNA, the CDR3 is TGTGCCAGCAGTAGCCGGGACAACCTGGGGGGTTACACTGAAGCTTTCTTT. It is translated as CASSSRDNLGGYTEAFF.

This clonotype appeared a single time. V and J are TRBV21-1 and TRBJ1-1; TRBD1, the table's D call, lacks a check against the DNA. TRBV21-1 is tagged as a pseudogene. This CDR3 has 13 residues. CDR3 DNA sequence: TGTGCCAGCAGCGCCCGGGACGGGGGTGAAGCTTTCTTT. This translates into CASSARDGGEAFF.

The genes are TRBV6-6 and TRBJ2-4; D is ambiguous. Germline-derived CDR1 and CDR2 are MNHNY and SVGAGI (reference sequence). The germline V and J ends were trimmed by 5 bases and 0 bases, with 14 bases remaining between them. CDR3 length: 16 residues. The CDR3 DNA sequence: TGTGCCAGCAGTCCGACCGGGCGATCAGCCAAAAACATTCAGTACTTC. It specifies CASSPTGRSAKNIQYF.

The chain combines TRBV7-8 with TRBJ2-7; no firm D call. The CDR3 extends over 15 amino acids. Trimming shortened V by 5 bases and J by 0 bases, and 14 bases separated the two germline ends. Per germline, CDR1 SGHVS and CDR2 FQNEAQ. The CDR3 coding sequence is TGTGCCAGCAGCCCCCAAGACCGGAGCTCCTACGAGCAGTACTTC. Translating it yields CASSPQDRSSYEQYF.

This chain uses TRBV15 with TRBJ2-7; D uncertain. The germline gives CDR1 LNHNV, CDR2 YYDKDF (reference sequence). The V end was cut by 0 bases, the J end by 2 bases, with 11 bases between. CDR3 length: 15 amino acids. The CDR3 is CATSRDLGRTYEQYF. CDR3 nucleotides: TGTGCCACCAGCAGAGATCTAGGGCGGACCTACGAGCAGTACTTC.

This rearrangement joins TRBV18 to TRBJ2-3; D gene uncertain. The germline CDR1 and CDR2 sequences are KGHSH and LQKENI. The CDR3 has 15 amino acids. The germline V and J ends were trimmed by 3 bases and 3 bases, with 13 bases remaining between them. CDR3 DNA sequence: TGTGCCAGCTCACCGGGCGGCCCGACGACAGATACGCAGTATTTT. Protein sequence: CASSPGGPTTDTQYF.

In its sample, this clonotype was seen once. The genes are TRBV4-1 and TRBJ2-3; D may correspond to TRBD1 or TRBD2 (5 bases each). Per germline, CDR1 MGHRA and CDR2 YSYEKL. This CDR3 spans 18 amino acids. Trimming stripped 0 bases from V and 0 bases from J, with 16 bases between. CDR3 nucleotide sequence: TGCGCCAGCAGCCAAGAAAGAGGGGCAGGACCTAGCACAGATACGCAGTATTTT. As protein: CASSQERGAGPSTDTQYF.

J is TRBJ2-4 and V is TRBV21-1. TRBV21-1 is annotated as a pseudogene. The CDR3 is made up of 16 amino acids. The CDR3 region has the DNA TGTGCCAGCAGCAAAAGGTTCTCCACAGCCAAAAACATTCAGTACTTC. It yields the protein CASSKRFSTAKNIQYF.